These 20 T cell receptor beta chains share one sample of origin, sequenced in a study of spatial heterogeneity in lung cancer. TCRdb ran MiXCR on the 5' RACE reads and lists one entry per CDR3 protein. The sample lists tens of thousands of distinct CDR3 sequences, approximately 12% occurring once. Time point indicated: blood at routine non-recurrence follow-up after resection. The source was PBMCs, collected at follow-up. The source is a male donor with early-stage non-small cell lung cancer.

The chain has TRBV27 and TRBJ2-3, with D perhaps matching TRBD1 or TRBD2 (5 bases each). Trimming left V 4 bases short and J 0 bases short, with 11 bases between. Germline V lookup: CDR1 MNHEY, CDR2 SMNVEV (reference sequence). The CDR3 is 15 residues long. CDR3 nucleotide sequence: TGTGCCAGCAGTTCCCCCCGGGACAGCACAGATACGCAGTATTTT. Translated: CASSSPRDSTDTQYF.

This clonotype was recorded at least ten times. CDR3 residues: CSATGTGELFF. CDR3 nucleotide sequence: TGCAGCGCCACAGGGACCGGGGAGCTGTTTTTT. The chain has TRBV29-1 and TRBJ2-2; D is possibly TRBD1 (6 bases). Germline lookup yields CDR1 SQVTM and CDR2 ANQGSEA. The CDR3 has 11 amino acids. V lost 7 bases, J lost 5 bases, and 8 bases lay in between.

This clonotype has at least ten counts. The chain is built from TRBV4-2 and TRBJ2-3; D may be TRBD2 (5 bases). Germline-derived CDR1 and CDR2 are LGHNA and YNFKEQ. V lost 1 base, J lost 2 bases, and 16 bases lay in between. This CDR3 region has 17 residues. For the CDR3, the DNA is TGTGCCAGCAGCCAAGTCCCTCGTTCCGGGGTCACAGATACGCAGTATTTT. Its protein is CASSQVPRSGVTDTQYF.

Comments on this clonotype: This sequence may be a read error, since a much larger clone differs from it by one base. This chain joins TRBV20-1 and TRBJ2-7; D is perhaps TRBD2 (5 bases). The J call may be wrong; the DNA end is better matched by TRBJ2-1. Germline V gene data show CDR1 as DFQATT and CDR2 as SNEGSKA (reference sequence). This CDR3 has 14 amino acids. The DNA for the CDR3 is TGCAGTGCTCCCCCCACAGAGAGGGCGTGGGAGCAGTTCTTC. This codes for CSAPPTERAWEQFF.

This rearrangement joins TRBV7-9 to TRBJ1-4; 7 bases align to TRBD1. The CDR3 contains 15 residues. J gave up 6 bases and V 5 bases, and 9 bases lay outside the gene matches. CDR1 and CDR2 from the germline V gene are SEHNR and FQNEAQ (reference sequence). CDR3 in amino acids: CASSTPRGEDEKLFF. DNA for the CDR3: TGTGCCAGCAGCACCCCCAGGGGGGAGGATGAAAAACTGTTTTTT.

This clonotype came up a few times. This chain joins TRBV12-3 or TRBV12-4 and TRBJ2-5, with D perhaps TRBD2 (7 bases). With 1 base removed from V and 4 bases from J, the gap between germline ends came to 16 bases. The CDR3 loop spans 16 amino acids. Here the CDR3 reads CASSLERDITSETQYF. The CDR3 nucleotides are TGTGCCAGCAGTTTAGAGCGGGACATAACGTCAGAGACCCAGTACTTC.

The CDR3 sequence is CASSLDGGAGPTGELFF. The CDR3 DNA reads as TGTGCCAGCAGCTTAGATGGTGGAGCGGGACCCACCGGGGAGCTGTTTTTT. V gene TRBV11-3 combines with J gene TRBJ2-2; the match to TRBD2 covers 7 bases. Trimming cost V 0 bases and J 4 bases; bases outside gene matches: 8. The CDR3 consists of 17 residues. Germline CDR1 reads SGHNT; CDR2 reads YENEEA.

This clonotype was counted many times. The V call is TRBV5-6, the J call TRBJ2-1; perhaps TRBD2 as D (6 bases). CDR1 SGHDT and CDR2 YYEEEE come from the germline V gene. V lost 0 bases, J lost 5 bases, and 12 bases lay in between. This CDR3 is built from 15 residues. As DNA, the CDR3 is TGTGCCAGCAGCTTGGGGTGGAGGGTCGACAATGAGCAGTTCTTC. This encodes CASSLGWRVDNEQFF. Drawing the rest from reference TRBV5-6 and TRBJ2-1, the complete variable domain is DAGVTQSPTHLIKTRGQQVTLRCSPKSGHDTVSWYQQALGQGPQFIFQYYEEEERQRGNFPDRFSGHQFPNYSSELNVNALLLGDSALYLCASSLGWRVDNEQFFGPGTRLTVL.

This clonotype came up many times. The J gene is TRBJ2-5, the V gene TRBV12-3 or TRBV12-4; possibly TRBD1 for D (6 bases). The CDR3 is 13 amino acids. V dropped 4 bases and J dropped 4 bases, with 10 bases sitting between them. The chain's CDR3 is CASSWAGAETQYF. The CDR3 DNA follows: TGTGCCAGCAGTTGGGCAGGGGCAGAGACCCAGTACTTC.

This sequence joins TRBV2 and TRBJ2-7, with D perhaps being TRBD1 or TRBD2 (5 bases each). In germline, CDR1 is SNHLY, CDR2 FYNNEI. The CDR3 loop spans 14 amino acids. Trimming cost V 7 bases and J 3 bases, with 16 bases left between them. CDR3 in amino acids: CASKVGQGGYEQYF. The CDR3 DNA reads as TGTGCCAGCAAGGTGGGGCAAGGAGGCTACGAGCAGTACTTC.

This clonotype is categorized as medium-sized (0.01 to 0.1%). The CDR3 protein is CSASTGRKNYGYTF. CDR3 DNA: TGCAGTGCTAGTACTGGGCGGAAGAACTATGGCTACACCTTC. The chain couples TRBV20-1 to TRBJ1-2; D not resolved. The CDR3 length is 14 residues. Germline lookup yields CDR1 DFQATT and CDR2 SNEGSKA (reference sequence). Trimming stripped 3 bases from V and 2 bases from J, with 13 bases between.

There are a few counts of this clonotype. CDR3 residues: CASSPPGPTRDEQFF. CDR3 bases: TGTGCCAGCAGTCCACCGGGACCTACTAGGGATGAGCAGTTCTTC. The chain joins TRBV12-3 or TRBV12-4 to TRBJ2-1; the D call may be TRBD1 or TRBD2 (5 bases each). The CDR3 runs to 15 residues. V lost 5 bases to trimming and J lost 8 bases, with 19 bases between them.

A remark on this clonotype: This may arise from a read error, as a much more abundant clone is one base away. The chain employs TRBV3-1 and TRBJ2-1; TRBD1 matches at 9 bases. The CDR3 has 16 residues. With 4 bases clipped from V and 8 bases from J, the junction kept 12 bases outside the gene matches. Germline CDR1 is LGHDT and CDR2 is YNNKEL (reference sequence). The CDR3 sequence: CASSPDTGGPYDEQFF. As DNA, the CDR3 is TGTGCCAGCAGCCCTGACACAGGGGGCCCTTACGATGAGCAGTTCTTC.

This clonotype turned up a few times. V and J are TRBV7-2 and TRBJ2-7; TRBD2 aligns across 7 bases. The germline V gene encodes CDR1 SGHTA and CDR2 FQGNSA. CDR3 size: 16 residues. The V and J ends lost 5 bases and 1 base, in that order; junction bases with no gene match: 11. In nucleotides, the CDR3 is TGTGCCAGCAGCCCTCCGGCGGGAGCGCGATCCTACGAGCAGTACTTC. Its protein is CASSPPAGARSYEQYF.

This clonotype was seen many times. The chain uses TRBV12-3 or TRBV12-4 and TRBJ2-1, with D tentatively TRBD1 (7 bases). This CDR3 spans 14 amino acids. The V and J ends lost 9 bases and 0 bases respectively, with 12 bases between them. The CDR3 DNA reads TGTGCCAGTGGGAGGACAGGCTCCTACAATGAGCAGTTCTTC. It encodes CASGRTGSYNEQFF.

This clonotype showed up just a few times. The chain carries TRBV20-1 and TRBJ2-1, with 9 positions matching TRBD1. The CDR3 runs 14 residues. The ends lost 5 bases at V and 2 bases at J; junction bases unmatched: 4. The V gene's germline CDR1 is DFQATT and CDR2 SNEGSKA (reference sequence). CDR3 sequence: CSAPDRGAYNEQFF. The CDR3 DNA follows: TGCAGTGCTCCGGACAGGGGCGCCTACAATGAGCAGTTCTTC.

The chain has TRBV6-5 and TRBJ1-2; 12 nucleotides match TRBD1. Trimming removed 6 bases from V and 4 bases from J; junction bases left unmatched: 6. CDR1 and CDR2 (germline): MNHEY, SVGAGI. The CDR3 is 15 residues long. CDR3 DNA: TGTGCCAGCAGACACCGGGACAGGGGGCCCTATGGCTACACCTTC. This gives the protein CASRHRDRGPYGYTF.

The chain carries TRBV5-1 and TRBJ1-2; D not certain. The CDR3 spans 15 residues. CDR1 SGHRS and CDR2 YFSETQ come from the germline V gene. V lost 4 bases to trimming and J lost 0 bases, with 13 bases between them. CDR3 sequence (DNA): TGCGCCAGCAGCCTGCCTTACGAAGCTAACTATGGCTACACCTTC. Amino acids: CASSLPYEANYGYTF.

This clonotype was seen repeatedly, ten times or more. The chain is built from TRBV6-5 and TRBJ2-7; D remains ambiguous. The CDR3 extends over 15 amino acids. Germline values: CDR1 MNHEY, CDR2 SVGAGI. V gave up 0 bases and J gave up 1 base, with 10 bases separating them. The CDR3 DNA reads TGTGCCAGCAGTTACTCGAGGTACGATTCCTACGAGCAGTACTTC. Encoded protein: CASSYSRYDSYEQYF.

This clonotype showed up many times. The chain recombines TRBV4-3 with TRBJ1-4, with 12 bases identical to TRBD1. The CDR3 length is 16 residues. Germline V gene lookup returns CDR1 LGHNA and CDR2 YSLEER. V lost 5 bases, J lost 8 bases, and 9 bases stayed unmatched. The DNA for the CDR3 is TGCGCCAGCAGCGAATCGACCGGGACAGGGGGCGAAAAACTGTTTTTT. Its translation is CASSESTGTGGEKLFF.